What follows are 7 T cell receptor beta chains derived from one specimen sequenced in a study of shared clonotypes between healthy human individuals. CD45RO-negative, CCR7-positively selected cells formed the naive CD8 fraction, excluding terminally differentiated effector memory CD45RA+ cells. Generated by immunoSEQ multiplex PCR, the TCRdb table keeps only in-frame clones and is missing some. The sample shows roughly 2.1 million clones, more than 85% of them seen only once. The sequenced material came from naive CD8+ T cells from PBMCs. All receptors come from a man between 18 and 29 years old in good health. Some clones in this sample may be carry-over from other donors' samples.

This chain connects TRBV7-9 to TRBJ2-1; D not resolved. CDR1 is SEHNR and CDR2 is FQNEAQ in the germline V gene (reference sequence). Deletions cut 5 bases from V and 4 bases from J, with 15 bases between. CDR3 length equals 15 residues. The CDR3 is CASSPHVASYNEQFF. The DNA for the CDR3 is TGTGCCAGCAGCCCCCATGTCGCTTCTTACAATGAGCAGTTCTTC. The full variable domain, completed using reference TRBV7-9 and TRBJ2-1, is DTGVSQNPRHKITKRGQNVTFRCDPISEHNRLYWYRQTLGQGPEFLTYFQNEAQLEKSRLLSDRFSAERPKGSFSTLEIQRTEQGDSAMYLCASSPHVASYNEQFFGPGTRLTVL.

The V gene is TRBV27, the J gene TRBJ1-4, with TRBD1 as a possible D gene (6 bases). V was pared by 5 bases and J by 12 bases, with 13 bases between. Germline CDR1 reads MNHEY; CDR2 reads SMNVEV (reference sequence). The CDR3 extends over 12 amino acids. DNA of the CDR3: TGTGCCAGCAGTCCCGATAGGGGGGAACTGTTTTTT. Amino acids: CASSPDRGELFF.

The chain uses TRBV5-8 and TRBJ1-1; 7 bases agree with TRBD1. J lost 0 bases, V lost 4 bases, and 3 bases had no gene match. CDR1 and CDR2 (germline): SGHTS, YDEGEE. The CDR3 spans 14 residues. The CDR3 region is CASSADRLNTEAFF. CDR3 DNA sequence: TGTGCCAGCAGCGCGGACAGGTTGAACACTGAAGCTTTCTTT. Full variable domain (outside the CDR3, taken from reference TRBV5-8 and TRBJ1-1): EAGVTQSPTHLIKTRGQQATLRCSPISGHTSVYWYQQALGLGLQFLLWYDEGEERNRGNFPPRFSGRQFPNYSSELNVNALELEDSALYLCASSADRLNTEAFFGQGTRLTVV.

V and J are TRBV4-3 and TRBJ2-2; TRBD2 agrees at 16 bases. J lost 3 bases, V lost 3 bases, and 16 bases had no gene match. CDR1 LGHNA and CDR2 YSLEER come from the germline V gene. The CDR3 runs to 22 residues. CDR3 nucleotides: TGCGCCAGCAGCCAGGGTCCCTTAGGGACTAGCGGGAGGGGAGTATACACCGGGGAGCTGTTTTTT. Translating gives CASSQGPLGTSGRGVYTGELFF.

The chain carries TRBV28 and TRBJ2-1; tentatively, D is TRBD2 (5 bases). Trimming cost V 4 bases and J 9 bases, with 16 bases left between them. The CDR3 sequence is 14 residues long. Germline CDR1 MDHEN, CDR2 SYDVKM. The CDR3 spells CASSWSGERSEQFF. The CDR3 DNA reads TGTGCCAGCAGTTGGTCTGGGGAGAGGAGTGAGCAGTTCTTC.

This chain connects TRBV5-1 to TRBJ2-7, with 8 nucleotides matching TRBD1. Losses at the gene ends were 2 bases for V and 4 bases for J; bases not matched to a gene: 11. The CDR3 loop spans 16 amino acids. Germline values: CDR1 SGHRS, CDR2 YFSETQ. In DNA form, the CDR3 reads TGCGCCAGCAGCTTCGGTGACCGACAGGGGCCTTACGAGCAGTACTTC. Amino acids: CASSFGDRQGPYEQYF.

The J gene is TRBJ2-7, the V gene TRBV27; either TRBD1 or TRBD2 may supply D (6 bases each). Trimming took off 6 bases at V and 6 bases at J, with 15 bases between the two ends. Germline assignment: CDR1 MNHEY and CDR2 SMNVEV (reference sequence). The CDR3 extends over 13 amino acids. The CDR3 region has the DNA TGTGCCAGCAGCCCTTCGAGGGGGGTCGAGCAGTACTTC. This codes for CASSPSRGVEQYF.